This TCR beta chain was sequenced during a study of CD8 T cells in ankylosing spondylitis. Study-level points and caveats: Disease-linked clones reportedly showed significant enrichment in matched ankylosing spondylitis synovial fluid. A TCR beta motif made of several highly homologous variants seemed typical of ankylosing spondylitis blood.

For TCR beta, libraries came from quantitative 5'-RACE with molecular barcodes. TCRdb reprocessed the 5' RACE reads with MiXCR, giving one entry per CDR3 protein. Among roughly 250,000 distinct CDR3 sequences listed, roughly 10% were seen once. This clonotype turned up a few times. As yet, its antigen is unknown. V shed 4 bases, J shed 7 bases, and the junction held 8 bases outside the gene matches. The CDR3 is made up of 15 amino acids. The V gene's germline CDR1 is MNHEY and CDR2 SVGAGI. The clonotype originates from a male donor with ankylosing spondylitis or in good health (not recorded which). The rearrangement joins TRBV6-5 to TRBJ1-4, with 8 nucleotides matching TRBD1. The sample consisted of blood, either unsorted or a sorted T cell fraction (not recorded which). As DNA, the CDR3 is TGTGCCAGCAGTTCCGCAGGGGGCGGCAGTGAAAAACTGTTTTTT. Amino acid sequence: CASSSAGGGSEKLFF.